This T cell receptor (beta chain) is from a study of CD8 T cells in Susac syndrome. CD8+ and CD4+ T cells from blood underwent TCR beta sequencing, which was carried out in a high-throughput format. The controls were healthy donors who were matched for age and sex. It was negative isolation that provided the CD8+ and CD4+ T cells, whereas TEMRA cells were enriched by FACS. The CDR3 extends over 11 amino acids. V lost 1 base and J lost 8, with 6 bases in between. cDNA came from around 0.54 to 1 ug RNA primed by random hexamers. Amplification of TCR beta CDR3 used immunoSEQ multiplex PCR across 54 Vbeta and 13 Jbeta. TCRdb passed the immunoSEQ multiplex PCR reads through MiXCR, listing each CDR3 protein once. The sample has approximately 100,000 distinct CDR3 sequences; about nine tenths are singletons.

The receptor's source is a human donor in good health. The chain recombines TRBV12-3 or TRBV12-4 with TRBJ2-7; D not resolved. Sequencing was done on a sample of CD4+ T cells from PBMCs. This CDR3 reads CASSLGSKQYF. The DNA of the CDR3 is TGTGCCAGCAGTTTAGGCAGTAAGCAGTACTTC.